The rows below give T cell receptor beta chains drawn from one sample of a study of shared clonotypes between healthy human individuals. Profiled with immunoSEQ multiplex PCR; TCRdb holds only in-frame clones, not every one. The profile shows about 960,000 clones, approximately 80% of them singletons. The sequenced material came from memory CD4+ T cells sorted from blood. The receptors were sampled from a man between 18 and 29 years old in good health. Both conserved end residues are part of each CDR3. The D gene is left open where the match is weak. Expanded clones are given a class, and other clones once, few, many or no size at all.

D,V,J,size,length,CDR3,DNA
-,TRBV28,TRBJ1-4,-,15,CASSLTGGTNEKLFF,TGTGCCAGCAGTTTAACGGGGGGGACTAATGAAAAACTGTTTTTT
TRBD1,TRBV7-7,TRBJ2-2,few,15,CASSFGDRPPGELFF,TGTGCTAGCAGCTTCGGGGACAGACCCCCCGGGGAGCTGTTTTTT
TRBD1,TRBV7-2,TRBJ1-4,-,15,CASSRQGAANEKLFF,TGTGCCAGCAGCAGACAGGGGGCGGCTAATGAAAAACTGTTTTTT
TRBD2,TRBV7-2,TRBJ2-1,-,18,CASSLALIAGVTYNEQFF,TGTGCCAGCAGCTTAGCGCTAATAGCGGGAGTGACCTACAATGAGCAGTTCTTC
-,TRBV7-9,TRBJ1-1,-,13,CASRVRGNTEAFF,TGTGCCAGCAGAGTAAGGGGGAACACTGAAGCTTTCTTT
-,TRBV28,TRBJ1-2,-,13,CASSPPEGYGYTF,TGTGCCAGCAGTCCTCCGGAGGGATATGGCTACACCTTC
TRBD2,TRBV7-7,TRBJ2-7,-,14,CASSPTSGGAEQYF,TGTGCTAGCAGCCCGACTAGCGGGGGGGCGGAGCAGTACTTC
-,TRBV4-1,TRBJ2-7,-,16,CASSQVGVRQADEQYF,TGCGCCAGCAGCCAAGTGGGGGTTCGACAGGCGGACGAGCAGTACTTC
TRBD1,TRBV6-6,TRBJ2-4,once,14,CASNYQGARNIQYF,TGTGCCAGCAACTACCAGGGGGCTAGGAACATTCAGTACTTC
TRBD1,TRBV5-1,TRBJ2-6,-,18,CASTLTGEVVSGANVLTF,TGCGCCAGCACTCTAACAGGGGAAGTCGTCTCTGGGGCCAACGTCCTGACTTTC
TRBD2,TRBV7-3,TRBJ2-1,-,12,CASSSGGSEQFF,TGTGCCAGCAGCTCCGGGGGGAGTGAGCAGTTCTTC
-,TRBV9,TRBJ2-1,-,16,CASSVVGTSVHNEQFF,TGTGCCAGCAGCGTAGTTGGGACTTCTGTTCACAATGAGCAGTTCTTC
-,TRBV11-3,TRBJ1-5,few,15,CASSLFRNLNQPQHF,TGTGCCAGCAGCTTATTCCGGAATCTGAATCAGCCCCAGCATTTT
-,TRBV5-1,TRBJ2-1,-,14,CASSRTNLRDEQFF,TGCGCCAGCAGCCGGACTAACCTCCGAGATGAGCAGTTCTTC
-,TRBV5-4,TRBJ1-1,-,14,CASSLPGLNTEAFF,TGTGCCAGCAGCTTGCCCGGTTTAAACACTGAAGCTTTCTTT
-,TRBV9,TRBJ1-1,-,15,CASSFSGDTNTEAFF,TGTGCCAGCAGCTTTAGTGGAGACACCAACACTGAAGCTTTCTTT
TRBD2,TRBV5-1,TRBJ2-7,once,13,CASSSGGPGEQYF,TGCGCCAGCAGCAGCGGGGGGCCAGGCGAGCAGTACTTC
-,TRBV14,TRBJ1-4,-,14,CASSHSSRDEKLFF,TGTGCCAGCAGCCACTCCTCGAGGGATGAAAAACTGTTTTTT
-,TRBV7-7,TRBJ2-5,-,13,CASSSLFSETQYF,TGTGCTAGCAGCTCACTGTTCTCTGAGACCCAGTACTTC
-,TRBV7-6,TRBJ2-5,-,13,CASASGAQETQYF,TGTGCCAGCGCATCGGGGGCCCAAGAGACCCAGTACTTC
-,TRBV19,TRBJ2-7,-,13,CASSIGPWYEQYF,TGTGCCAGTAGTATAGGTCCGTGGTACGAGCAGTACTTC
TRBD2,TRBV6-1,TRBJ2-3,-,16,CASSETSGRATDTQYF,TGTGCCAGCAGTGAAACTAGCGGGAGGGCCACAGATACGCAGTATTTT
TRBD1,TRBV7-3,TRBJ1-1,-,14,CASSSTGGSTEAFF,TGTGCCAGCAGCTCGACAGGGGGCAGTACTGAAGCTTTCTTT
-,TRBV30,TRBJ1-3,-,14,CAWSVPLPGNTIYF,TGTGCCTGGAGTGTACCTCTTCCTGGAAACACCATATATTTT
TRBD1,TRBV2,TRBJ1-1,-,15,CASRHLGQMNTEAFF,TGTGCCAGCAGGCATCTGGGACAGATGAACACTGAAGCTTTCTTT